This T cell receptor beta chain was sequenced during a study of cytomegalovirus exposure and HLA in healthy donors. The CDR3 runs to 11 residues. Germline-derived CDR1 and CDR2 are MDHEN and SYDVKM. V lost 8 bases to trimming and J lost 7 bases, with 8 bases between them. This clone turned up a few times. What it recognizes is unknown. General study results and limits: The study recorded 150 to 200 TCR beta chains that were cytomegalovirus-associated. In a later analysis, first-cohort TCR clusters were found to tend to co-occur in the roughly 120 validation repertoires.

Libraries were prepared by immunoSEQ multiplex PCR; TCRdb keeps only in-frame clonotypes and omits some of them. The sample includes 55,000 to 70,000 clones, roughly 92% of them seen just once. The rearrangement links TRBV28 to TRBJ2-2; D is undetermined. Sequenced material: PBMCs. The receptor comes from a man in his late teens or twenties in good health and CMV-seropositive. For the CDR3, the DNA is TGTGCCAGCGGGCTTGTCGGGGAGCTGTTTTTT. It encodes CASGLVGELFF.